This entry features one TCR beta chain sequence. Its antigen is unknown. Primers used in a second PCR of about 7 to 11 cycles were a sample-barcoded 5' primer and a J-beta primer mix. TCRdb reprocessed the 5' RACE reads with MiXCR, giving one entry per CDR3 protein. Here the sample spans fewer than 800,000 distinct CDR3 sequences, approximately 50% being singletons. These data are taken from a study of blood T cells in healthy people across ages. Study-wide findings and caveats: There were more naive CD4+ cells and higher diversity in long-lived donors than in aged donors. Samples with more naive T cells showed higher observed beta diversity.

Extraction yielded at least 5 micrograms of total RNA per sample. This CDR3 region has 14 residues. CDR1 SGHTA and CDR2 FQGNSA come from the germline V gene. Source material: blood. The V call is TRBV7-2, the J call TRBJ2-1; D is ambiguous. The end of the DNA is better explained by TRBJ1-2, so the J call may be wrong. This clonotype originated in a woman aged 60-75 years in good health. This CDR3 reads CASSSYSGSNGYTF. The CDR3 DNA reads as TGTGCCAGCAGCTCCTACAGCGGTTCGAACGGCTACACCTTC.